This T cell receptor (beta chain) came from a study of T cell responses to AZD1222 COVID-19 vaccine. The CDR3 has 16 amino acids. J gave up 9 bases and V 2 bases, and 3 bases lay outside the gene matches. CDR1 MNHEY and CDR2 SVGAGI come from the germline V gene. Data came from immunoSEQ multiplex PCR; TCRdb stores just in-frame clones and leaves some out. The table has 150,000 to 200,000 clones, roughly 93% seen once. This chain links TRBV6-5 with TRBJ2-2, with 16 bases aligning to TRBD2. The sequences come from peripheral blood, collected on day 0 of AZD1222 vaccination. The sequence derives from an adult in good health. For the CDR3, the DNA is TGTGCCAGCAGTTACGGGACTAGCGGGGGGGCCAGGGAGCTGTTTTTT. Translated: CASSYGTSGGARELFF.